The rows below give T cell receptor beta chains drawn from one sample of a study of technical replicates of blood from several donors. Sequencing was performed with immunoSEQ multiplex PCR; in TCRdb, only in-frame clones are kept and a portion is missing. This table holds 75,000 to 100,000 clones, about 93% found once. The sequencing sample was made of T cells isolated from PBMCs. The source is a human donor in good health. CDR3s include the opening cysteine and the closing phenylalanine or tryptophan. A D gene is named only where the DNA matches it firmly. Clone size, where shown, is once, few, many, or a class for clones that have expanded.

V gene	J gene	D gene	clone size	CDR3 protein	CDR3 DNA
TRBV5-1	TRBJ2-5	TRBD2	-	CASSYASGMGETQYF	TGCGCCAGCAGTTACGCCAGCGGGATGGGGGAGACCCAGTACTTC
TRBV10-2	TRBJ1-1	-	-	CASTGGNTEAFF	TGCGCCAGCACCGGTGGGAACACTGAAGCTTTCTTT
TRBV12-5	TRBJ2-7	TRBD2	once	CASGPQTSGSSYEQYF	TGTGCTAGTGGCCCCCAGACTAGCGGATCTTCCTACGAGCAGTACTTC
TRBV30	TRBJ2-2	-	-	CAWSRVAGELFF	TGTGCCTGGTCTCGGGTGGCCGGGGAGCTGTTTTTT
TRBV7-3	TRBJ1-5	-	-	CASSFDRHQPQHF	TGTGCCAGCAGCTTTGACAGGCATCAGCCCCAGCATTTT
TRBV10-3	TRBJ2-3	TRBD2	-	CATRLAGGSDTQYF	TGTGCCACCAGACTAGCGGGAGGGTCAGATACGCAGTATTTT
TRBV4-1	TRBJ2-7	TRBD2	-	CASSRGLAGVSYEQYF	TGCGCCAGCAGCCGGGGACTAGCGGGAGTGTCCTACGAGCAGTACTTC
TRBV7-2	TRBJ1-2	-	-	CASSPGGGHLTGGYTF	TGTGCCAGCAGCCCGGGCGGCGGGCATTTAACGGGCGGCTACACCTTC
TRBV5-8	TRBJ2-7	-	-	CASSYYVRIPDYEQYF	TGTGCCAGCAGTTACTACGTACGAATCCCGGACTACGAGCAGTACTTC
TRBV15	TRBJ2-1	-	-	CATSREGPRRTEQFF	TGTGCCACCAGCAGAGAAGGACCCCGGAGGACTGAGCAGTTCTTC
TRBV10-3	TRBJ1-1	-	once	CAISDRNTEAFF	TGTGCCATCAGTGACAGGAACACTGAAGCTTTCTTT
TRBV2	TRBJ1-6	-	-	CASSKPAGDGPLHF	TGTGCCAGCAGCAAGCCCGCGGGAGATGGACCCCTCCACTTT
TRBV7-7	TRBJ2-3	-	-	CASSLNVRTDTQYF	TGTGCTAGCAGCTTAAACGTGAGGACAGATACGCAGTATTTT
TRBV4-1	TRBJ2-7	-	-	CASSQSLGDEQYF	TGCGCCAGCAGCCAATCCCTGGGAGACGAGCAGTACTTC
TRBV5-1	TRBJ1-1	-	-	CASSRTGGTEAFF	TGCGCCAGCAGCCGAACCGGGGGCACTGAAGCTTTCTTT
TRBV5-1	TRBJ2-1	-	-	CASSLAGTLLFSGPNEQFF	TGCGCCAGCAGCTTGGCCGGGACACTACTTTTTTCGGGCCCCAATGAGCAGTTCTTC
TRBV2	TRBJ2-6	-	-	CASSAEAVVTGANVLTF	TGTGCCAGCAGCGCGGAAGCGGTGGTTACCGGGGCCAACGTCCTGACTTTC
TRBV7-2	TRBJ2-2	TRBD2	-	CASSISSGSQRSGELFF	TGTGCCAGCAGCATTAGTAGCGGGAGCCAACGAAGCGGGGAGCTGTTTTTT
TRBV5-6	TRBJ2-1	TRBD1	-	CASSDDLRDRVMANEQFF	TGTGCCAGCAGCGATGATCTAAGGGACAGGGTGATGGCCAATGAGCAGTTCTTC
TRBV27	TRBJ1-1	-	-	CASSLFRGSTEAFF	TGTGCCAGCAGTTTATTTAGGGGAAGCACTGAAGCTTTCTTT
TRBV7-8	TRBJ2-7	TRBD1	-	CASSLRDRLYEQYF	TGTGCCAGCAGCCTTCGGGACAGACTCTACGAGCAGTACTTC
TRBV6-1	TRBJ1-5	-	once	CASSGLQGSGAYSNQPQHF	TGTGCCAGCAGTGGATTACAGGGTTCCGGCGCCTATAGCAATCAGCCCCAGCATTTT
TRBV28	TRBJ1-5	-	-	CASSMGGGDQPQHF	TGTGCCAGCAGTATGGGGGGAGGGGATCAGCCCCAGCATTTT
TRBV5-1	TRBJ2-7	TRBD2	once	CASSERGVLSSYEQYF	TGCGCCAGCAGTGAACGGGGGGTTTTAAGCTCCTACGAGCAGTACTTC
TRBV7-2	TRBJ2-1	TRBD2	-	CASSLVPGLAAGGDEQFF	TGTGCCAGCAGCTTAGTTCCCGGACTAGCGGCGGGCGGGGATGAGCAGTTCTTC
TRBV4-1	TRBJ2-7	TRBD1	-	CASSLQPGQGYEQYF	TGCGCCAGCAGCCTCCAACCGGGACAGGGTTACGAGCAGTACTTC
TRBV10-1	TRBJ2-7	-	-	CASSATTGTYEQYF	TGCGCCAGCAGTGCAACGACAGGTACCTACGAGCAGTACTTC
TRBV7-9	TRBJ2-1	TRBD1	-	CASSLDRVEQFF	TGTGCCAGCAGCCTCGACAGGGTGGAGCAGTTCTTC
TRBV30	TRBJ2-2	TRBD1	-	CAWETGGTGELFF	TGTGCCTGGGAGACAGGGGGCACCGGGGAGCTGTTTTTT
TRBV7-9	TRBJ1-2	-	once	CASSWTGDWNGYTF	TGTGCCAGCAGCTGGACGGGGGATTGGAATGGCTACACCTTC
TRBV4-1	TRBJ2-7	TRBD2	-	CASSQAGTSIYEQYF	TGCGCCAGCAGCCAAGCCGGGACTAGCATCTACGAGCAGTACTTC
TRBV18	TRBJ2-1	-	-	CASSPQGYSYNEQFF	TGTGCCAGCTCACCGCAGGGGTATTCCTACAATGAGCAGTTCTTC
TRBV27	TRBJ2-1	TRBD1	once	CASSLSKQGWVSSYNEQFF	TGTGCCAGCAGTTTATCAAAACAGGGGTGGGTGAGCTCCTACAATGAGCAGTTCTTC
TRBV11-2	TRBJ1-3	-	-	CASSGGSGNTIYF	TGTGCCAGCAGCGGGGGGTCTGGAAACACCATATATTTT
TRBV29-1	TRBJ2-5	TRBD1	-	CSVNGQGTPETQYF	TGCAGCGTTAACGGACAGGGGACGCCAGAGACCCAGTACTTC
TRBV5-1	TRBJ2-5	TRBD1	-	CASSVGPLGQSQETQYF	TGCGCCAGCAGCGTCGGGCCCCTGGGACAGTCCCAAGAGACCCAGTACTTC
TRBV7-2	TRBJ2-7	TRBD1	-	CASSLAASGTAYEQYF	TGTGCCAGCAGCCTAGCCGCGTCCGGGACAGCATACGAGCAGTACTTC
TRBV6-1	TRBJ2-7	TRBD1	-	CASRGTGGSYEQYF	TGTGCCAGCAGAGGGACAGGGGGATCATACGAGCAGTACTTC
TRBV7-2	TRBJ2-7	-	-	CASSLANLTSYEQYF	TGTGCCAGCAGCTTAGCGAACCTAACCTCCTACGAGCAGTACTTC
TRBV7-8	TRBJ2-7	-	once	CASSQTGSYEQYF	TGTGCCAGCAGCCAAACAGGGTCCTACGAGCAGTACTTC
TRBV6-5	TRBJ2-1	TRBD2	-	CASGLGELGQFF	TGTGCCAGCGGACTAGGGGAGCTCGGGCAGTTCTTC
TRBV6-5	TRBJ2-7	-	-	CASSYTPRRNDHEQYF	TGTGCCAGCAGTTACACTCCTCGGCGGAATGATCACGAGCAGTACTTC
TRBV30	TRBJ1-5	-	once	CAWGASSGNQPQHF	TGTGCCTGGGGGGCGTCGTCCGGCAATCAGCCCCAGCATTTT
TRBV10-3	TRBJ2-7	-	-	CAISESPVMYEQYF	TGTGCCATCAGTGAGTCCCCGGTAATGTACGAGCAGTACTTC
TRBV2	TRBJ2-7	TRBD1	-	CASSANYGTGEFYEQYF	TGTGCCAGCAGTGCAAACTACGGGACAGGGGAATTCTACGAGCAGTACTTC
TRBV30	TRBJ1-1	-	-	CAWKAQDMNTEAFF	TGTGCCTGGAAGGCTCAGGACATGAACACTGAAGCTTTCTTT
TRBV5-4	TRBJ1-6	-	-	CASSLGAGRNSPLHF	TGTGCCAGCAGCTTGGGGGCAGGGCGAAATTCACCCCTCCACTTT
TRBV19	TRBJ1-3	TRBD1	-	CASSRAGGNYGNTIYF	TGTGCCAGTAGCAGAGCAGGGGGGAACTACGGAAACACCATATATTTT
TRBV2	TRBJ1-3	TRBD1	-	CASGNRGTAGNTIYF	TGTGCCAGCGGGAACAGGGGGACCGCTGGAAACACCATATATTTT
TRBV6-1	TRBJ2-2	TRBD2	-	CASSEGTSDTGELFF	TGTGCCAGCAGTGAAGGGACTAGCGACACCGGGGAGCTGTTTTTT
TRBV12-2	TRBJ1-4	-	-	CASRSRQGSNEKLFF	TGTGCAAGTCGCTCTCGACAGGGCTCGAATGAAAAACTGTTTTTT
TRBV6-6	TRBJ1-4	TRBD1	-	CASRDRATNEKLFF	TGTGCCAGCAGAGACAGGGCAACTAATGAAAAACTGTTTTTT
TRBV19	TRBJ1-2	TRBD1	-	CASRTRQGGTYGYTF	TGTGCCAGTAGGACGCGACAGGGGGGGACCTATGGCTACACCTTC
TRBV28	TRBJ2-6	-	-	CASTSSGANVLTF	TGTGCCAGCACGAGCTCTGGGGCCAACGTCCTGACTTTC
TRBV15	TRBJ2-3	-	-	CATSRTSTDTQYF	TGTGCCACCAGCAGGACTAGCACAGATACGCAGTATTTT
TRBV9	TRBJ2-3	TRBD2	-	CASSSPRRGLAGGREDTQYF	TGTGCCAGCAGCTCTCCACGGAGGGGACTAGCGGGGGGCCGGGAAGATACGCAGTATTTT
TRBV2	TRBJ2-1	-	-	CASNRLSSYNEQFF	TGTGCCAGCAATCGGTTGAGCTCCTACAATGAGCAGTTCTTC